This TCR beta chain was sequenced in a study of blood T cell repertoires in COVID-19. Study at large: Collection of acute and convalescent COVID-19 samples took place in the United States, Italy and Spain.

Trimming removed 4 bases at V and 9 bases at J, with 13 bases between. Germline V gene sequence: CDR1 GTSNPN, CDR2 SVGIG (reference sequence). The CDR3 is made up of 12 amino acids. Sequencing used immunoSEQ multiplex PCR; TCRdb keeps in-frame clones, though not all of them. The table lists around 130,000 clones, 80% to 85% of them singletons, with about 1.5% in the top ten. The chain couples TRBV30 to TRBJ2-1; maybe TRBD1 (5 bases). The sequence came from a man aged 55 to 69 with acute or convalescent COVID-19. The sequencing sample was made of peripheral blood. The CDR3 region is CAWIPGLGEQFF. Here the CDR3 DNA reads TGTGCCTGGATTCCAGGGTTGGGTGAGCAGTTCTTC.